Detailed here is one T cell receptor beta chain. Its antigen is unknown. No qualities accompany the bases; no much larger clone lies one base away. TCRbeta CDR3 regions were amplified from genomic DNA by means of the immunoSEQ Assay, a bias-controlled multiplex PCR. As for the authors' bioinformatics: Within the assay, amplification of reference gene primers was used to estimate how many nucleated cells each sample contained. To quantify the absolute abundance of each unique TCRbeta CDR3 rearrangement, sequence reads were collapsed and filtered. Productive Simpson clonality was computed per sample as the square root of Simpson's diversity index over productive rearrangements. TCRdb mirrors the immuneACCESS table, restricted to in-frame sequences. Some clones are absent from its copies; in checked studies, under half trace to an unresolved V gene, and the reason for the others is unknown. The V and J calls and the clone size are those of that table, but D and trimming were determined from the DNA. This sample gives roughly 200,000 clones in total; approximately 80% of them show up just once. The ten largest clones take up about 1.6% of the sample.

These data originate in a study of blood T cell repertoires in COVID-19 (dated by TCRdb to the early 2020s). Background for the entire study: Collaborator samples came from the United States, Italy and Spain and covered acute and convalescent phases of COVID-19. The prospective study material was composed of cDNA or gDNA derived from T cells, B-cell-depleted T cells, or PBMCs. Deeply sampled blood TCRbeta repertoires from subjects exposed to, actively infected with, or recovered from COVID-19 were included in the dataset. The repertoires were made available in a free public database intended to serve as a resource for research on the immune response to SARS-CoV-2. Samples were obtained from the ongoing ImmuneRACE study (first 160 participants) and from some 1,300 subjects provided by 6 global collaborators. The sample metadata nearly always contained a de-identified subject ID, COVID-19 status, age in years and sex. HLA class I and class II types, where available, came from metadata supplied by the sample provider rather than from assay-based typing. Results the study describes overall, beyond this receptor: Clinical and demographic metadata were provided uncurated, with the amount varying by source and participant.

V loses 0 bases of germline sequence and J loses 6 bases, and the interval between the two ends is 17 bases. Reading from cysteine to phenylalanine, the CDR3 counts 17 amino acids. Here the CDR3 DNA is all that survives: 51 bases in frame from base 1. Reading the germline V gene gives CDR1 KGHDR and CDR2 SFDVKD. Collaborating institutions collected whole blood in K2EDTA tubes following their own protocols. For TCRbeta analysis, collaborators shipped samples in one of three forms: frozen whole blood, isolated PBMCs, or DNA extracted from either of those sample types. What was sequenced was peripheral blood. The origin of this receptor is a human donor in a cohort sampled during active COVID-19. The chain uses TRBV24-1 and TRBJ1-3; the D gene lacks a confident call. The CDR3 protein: CATSDLILEFGENTIYF. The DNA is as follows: TGTGCCACCAGTGATTTGATTCTCGAGTTCGGGGAAAACACCATATATTTT.